The clone carrying this T cell receptor (beta chain) showed up just a few times. Amplified regions were TCR beta CDR3 sequences from RNA transcripts. When the TCR CDR3 underwent first-round RT-PCR, the HTBI primer set was used. TCRdb passed the multiplex PCR reads through MiXCR, listing each CDR3 protein once. The sample holds 300,000 to 450,000 distinct CDR3 sequences; more than 12% are singletons and the top ten take about 20%. Patients were excluded because of uncontrolled infection, other autoimmune disease, pregnancy or lactation. Trimming cost V 8 bases and J 7 bases, with 20 bases left between them. Germline loops: CDR1 MNHNS, CDR2 SASEGT. The CDR3 is 15 amino acids. The sample comes from a study of T cells in Graves' hyperthyroidism and ophthalmopathy.

The sequencing sample was made of blood. The chain has TRBV6-1 and TRBJ1-4, with D perhaps TRBD1 (6 bases). This clonotype was obtained from a young woman with Graves' ophthalmopathy. CDR3: CASALYRVGGEKLFF. The CDR3 DNA is TGTGCCAGCGCGCTCTACAGGGTTGGGGGTGAAAAACTGTTTTTT.